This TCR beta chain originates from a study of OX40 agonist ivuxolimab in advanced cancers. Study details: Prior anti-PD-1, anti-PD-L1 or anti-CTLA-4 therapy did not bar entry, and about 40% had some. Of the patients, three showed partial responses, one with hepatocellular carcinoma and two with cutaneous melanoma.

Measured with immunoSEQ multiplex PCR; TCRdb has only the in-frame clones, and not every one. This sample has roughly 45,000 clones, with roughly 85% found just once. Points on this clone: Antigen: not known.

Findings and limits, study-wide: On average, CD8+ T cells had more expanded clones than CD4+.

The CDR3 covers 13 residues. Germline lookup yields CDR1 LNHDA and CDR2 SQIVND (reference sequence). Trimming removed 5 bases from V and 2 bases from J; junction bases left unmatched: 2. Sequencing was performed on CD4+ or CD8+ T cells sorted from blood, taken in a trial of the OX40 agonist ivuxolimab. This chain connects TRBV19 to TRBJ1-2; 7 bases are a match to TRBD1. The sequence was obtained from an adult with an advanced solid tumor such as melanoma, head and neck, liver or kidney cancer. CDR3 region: CASSPQGNYGYTF. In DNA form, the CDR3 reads TGTGCCAGTAGTCCACAGGGGAACTATGGCTACACCTTC.